The subject of this entry is one T cell receptor (beta chain). Its antigen remains unidentified. Researchers ran the PCR with 60 Vbeta and 13 Jbeta primers. Clones were read by immunoSEQ multiplex PCR, and TCRdb kept only the in-frame ones, dropping some. Found here are 150,000 to 190,000 clones, around 72% of them singletons; the top ten hold about 1.3%. Healthy bone marrow donors supplied every sample. This record belongs to a study of cytomegalovirus exposure and HLA in healthy donors. The study's findings and limits: Earlier findings revealed that most TCR beta V segments proved productive either about 87% or about 30% of the time. A later analysis showed HLA-associated TCR beta chains outstripping equally common others in clonal expansion.

Germline CDR1 reads SGHTA; CDR2 reads FQGNSA. The CDR3 contains 15 residues. V lost 5 bases, J lost 0 bases, and 7 bases stayed unmatched. The sample comprised PBMCs. The J gene is TRBJ2-7, the V gene TRBV7-2, with TRBD1 identical over 7 bases. The origin of this receptor is a man aged 18 to 30 in good health and CMV-seronegative. CDR3 sequence reads: CASSNSGTVSYEQYF. As DNA, the CDR3 is TGTGCCAGCAGCAACTCCGGGACAGTCTCCTACGAGCAGTACTTC.